The present TCR beta chain was sequenced within a study of OX40 agonist ivuxolimab in advanced cancers. The CDR3 runs 13 residues. In germline, CDR1 is SGHVS, CDR2 FQNEAQ. Trimming took off 6 bases at V and 6 bases at J, with 12 bases between the two ends. Clones were sequenced by immunoSEQ multiplex PCR, and TCRdb holds only the in-frame ones, with some missing. Here the sample spans 75,000 to 90,000 clones, roughly 92% being singletons. The chain has TRBV7-8 and TRBJ2-1; the D is unclear. The sample here was CD4+ or CD8+ T cells sorted from blood, taken in a trial of the OX40 agonist ivuxolimab. The clonotype was recovered from an adult with an advanced solid tumor such as melanoma, head and neck, liver or kidney cancer. The CDR3 nucleotides are TGTGCCAGCAGTCACTACACATCCAATGAGCAGTTCTTC. Translating gives CASSHYTSNEQFF.